Presented here are 27 T cell receptor beta chains from one specimen sequenced in a study of beta chain features in type 1 diabetes. Expressed TCRB transcripts were sequenced after all isolated RNA was converted to cDNA. Assay: immunoSEQ multiplex PCR; the TCRdb copy retains only in-frame clones and omits some. Among 130,000 or so clones listed, 9% were seen once. Antigens of these TCRs are unknown. Whole-study findings and limits: Among patients with Type 1 diabetes, TCRB CDR3s were moderately but significantly shorter in every one of the four CD4+ subsets.

Specimen: central memory CD4+ T cells from blood. The receptors derive from a man aged 25 to 40 with type 1 diabetes.

The chain carries TRBV11-3 and TRBJ2-5, with D possibly being TRBD1 (5 bases). The germline CDR1 and CDR2 sequences are SGHNT and YENEEA. The CDR3 consists of 12 residues. Trimming took 4 bases from V and 4 from J, leaving 7 bases between them. Here the CDR3 DNA reads TGTGCCAGCAGCTCTGGGGCAGAGACCCAGTACTTC. Translating it yields CASSSGAETQYF. Drawing the rest from reference TRBV11-3 and TRBJ2-5, the complete variable domain is EAGVVQSPRYKIIEKKQPVAFWCNPISGHNTLYWYLQNLGQGPELLIRYENEEAVDDSQLPKDRFSAERLKGVDSTLKIQPAELGDSAVYLCASSSGAETQYFGPGTRLLVL.

This clone was observed a few times. The chain employs TRBV6-5 and TRBJ1-2, with 8 bases that match TRBD1. CDR1 MNHEY and CDR2 SVGAGI come from the germline V gene. V lost 6 bases and J lost 8; bases outside the gene matches: 8. The CDR3 covers 13 residues. CDR3 sequence (DNA): TGTGCCAGCAGCCTGGACAGGGTAGCGGGCTACACCTTC. This sequence encodes CASSLDRVAGYTF.

In this sample, this clone turned up a few times. V usage is TRBV20-1 and J usage is TRBJ1-2; no definite D call. CDR3 length: 11 residues. V dropped 3 bases and J dropped 7 bases, with 9 bases sitting between them. CDR1 and CDR2 from the germline V gene are DFQATT and SNEGSKA (reference sequence). The CDR3 protein is CSASVPGGYTF. For the CDR3, the DNA is TGCAGTGCTAGTGTTCCCGGTGGCTACACCTTC.

In its sample, this clone was seen many times. V is TRBV30 and J is TRBJ2-7; 7 bases are a match to TRBD1. The V segment lost 4 bases and the J segment 2 bases; nucleotides outside the gene matches: 8. The CDR3 sequence is 14 residues long. The germline V gene has CDR1 GTSNPN and CDR2 SVGIG (reference sequence). This CDR3 reads CAWNTGTVTYEQYF. For the CDR3, the DNA is TGTGCCTGGAATACCGGGACAGTGACCTACGAGCAGTACTTC.

The chain uses TRBV5-4 and TRBJ2-1, with a weak D call TRBD2 (6 bases). CDR1 and CDR2 (germline): SGHNT, YYREEE (reference sequence). The CDR3 runs 15 residues. The germline V and J ends were trimmed by 1 base and 6 bases, with 14 bases remaining between them. The CDR3, as DNA: TGTGCCAGCAGCTTGAATGCAGGACTACTCAATGAGCAGTTCTTC. Translating gives CASSLNAGLLNEQFF. The whole variable domain, remainder taken from reference TRBV5-4 and TRBJ2-1, is ETGVTQSPTHLIKTRGQQVTLRCSSQSGHNTVSWYQQALGQGPQFIFQYYREEENGRGNFPPRFSGLQFPNYSSELNVNALELDDSALYLCASSLNAGLLNEQFFGPGTRLTVL.

This chain links TRBV21-1 with TRBJ2-7; the tabulated D call, TRBD2, remains unverified against the DNA. TRBV21-1 is assigned pseudogene status. The CDR3 sequence is 14 residues long. The CDR3 nucleotides read TGTGCCAGCTGCCCGGGGGGGAGCTCCTACGAGCAGTACTTC. It yields the protein CASCPGGSSYEQYF.

The sample holds a few counts of this clone. The chain carries TRBV5-1 and TRBJ2-5, with D unclear. V lost 4 bases and J 1 base, leaving 5 bases between the germline ends. Germline-derived CDR1 and CDR2 are SGHRS and YFSETQ. The CDR3 spans 12 residues. CDR3 nucleotide sequence: TGCGCCAGCAGCAAGCTCCAAGAGACCCAGTACTTC. It codes for CASSKLQETQYF.

This rearrangement joins TRBV18 to TRBJ1-2, with TRBD1 matching 12 bases. The V segment lost 5 bases and the J segment 5 bases; nucleotides outside the gene matches: 9. Germline V gene lookup returns CDR1 KGHSH and CDR2 LQKENI. The CDR3 is made up of 16 amino acids. The CDR3 DNA reads TGTGCCAGCTCAACCGGGACAGGGGGCAGGAGTTATGGCTACACCTTC. Its translation is CASSTGTGGRSYGYTF.

The chain carries TRBV7-9 and TRBJ1-2, with 7 bases that match TRBD1. The length of the CDR3 is 14 residues. J was trimmed by 5 bases and V by 2 bases; bases with no gene match: 5. The germline gives CDR1 SEHNR, CDR2 FQNEAQ (reference sequence). The CDR3 loop reads CASSLYSGQYGYTF. CDR3 bases: TGTGCCAGCAGCTTATATTCGGGACAGTATGGCTACACCTTC.

The chain links TRBV2 to TRBJ2-7, with 9 bases identical to TRBD2. The CDR3 runs to 15 residues. Per the germline V gene, CDR1 is SNHLY and CDR2 is FYNNEI. Trimming took 6 bases from V and 0 from J; bases not matched to a gene: 6. CDR3 coding DNA: TGTGCCAGCAGAAATAGCGGGGGTACCTCCTACGAGCAGTACTTC. Amino acids: CASRNSGGTSYEQYF.

The CDR3, as DNA: TGTGCCAGCAGCTTAGCGGGGGGGTGGGGGACTGAAGCTTTCTTT. Translating gives CASSLAGGWGTEAFF. The V gene is TRBV11-2, the J gene TRBJ1-1, with a possible D match to TRBD1 (5 bases). CDR3 length: 15 amino acids. V lost 1 base and J lost 5, with 14 bases in between. CDR1 is SGHAT, CDR2 FQNNGV, per germline.

This clone came up a few times. The chain recombines TRBV7-2 with TRBJ2-5, with 9 nucleotides matching TRBD2. This CDR3 contains 16 residues. Germline V CDR1 and CDR2: SGHTA, FQGNSA. Trimming took 4 bases from V and 8 from J; bases not matched to a gene: 14. The CDR3 sequence: CASSSGLARARTTQYF. The CDR3 DNA is TGTGCCAGCAGCTCAGGACTAGCGAGAGCAAGGACTACCCAGTACTTC.

The rearrangement joins TRBV4-2 to TRBJ2-3, with 8 bases fitting TRBD2. CDR1 and CDR2 from the germline V gene are LGHNA and YNFKEQ. This CDR3 has 16 residues. V gave up 1 base and J gave up 6 bases; unmatched junction bases: 9. This chain's CDR3 is CASSQGNGGAGDTQYF. DNA for the CDR3: TGTGCCAGCAGCCAAGGGAACGGGGGGGCTGGGGATACGCAGTATTTT.

The rearrangement uses TRBV7-8 and TRBJ1-1; a possible D gene is TRBD1 (5 bases). V was trimmed by 3 bases and J by 6 bases, leaving 14 bases between them. The CDR3 extends over 14 amino acids. Germline V gene lookup returns CDR1 SGHVS and CDR2 FQNEAQ. The DNA for the CDR3 is TGTGCCAGCAGCTTTGGGCAGGGAAGATCTGAAGCTTTCTTT. This encodes CASSFGQGRSEAFF.

This clone was picked up a small number of times. The gene calls are TRBV19 and TRBJ2-1; 7 nucleotides align to TRBD1. Trimming removed 6 bases from V and 9 bases from J; junction bases left unmatched: 5. Germline CDR1 LNHDA, CDR2 SQIVND (reference sequence). The CDR3 length is 12 residues. CDR3 region: CASSIQGTEQFF. Here the CDR3 DNA reads TGTGCCAGTAGCATACAGGGGACTGAGCAGTTCTTC.

The CDR3 spells CASSQNGLWGYTF. The CDR3 region has the DNA TGCGCCAGCAGCCAAAACGGACTCTGGGGCTACACCTTC. The rearrangement uses TRBV4-1 and TRBJ1-2; D is unclear. The CDR3 extends over 13 amino acids. With 2 bases removed from V and 8 bases from J, the gap between germline ends came to 12 bases. Germline CDR1 MGHRA, CDR2 YSYEKL.

V and J are TRBV7-2 and TRBJ2-5; no reliable D call. The CDR3 is 13 residues long. Germline CDR1 SGHTA, CDR2 FQGNSA. Trimming took 5 bases from V and 5 from J, leaving 12 bases between them. The CDR3 reads CASSRNSYETQYF. In DNA, the CDR3 is TGTGCCAGCAGCCGAAACTCTTATGAGACCCAGTACTTC.

This clone is labeled as medium-sized. V is TRBV11-2 and J is TRBJ2-1; 8 positions match TRBD2. V shed 1 base, J shed 2 bases, and the junction held 1 base outside the gene matches. The CDR3 is made up of 15 amino acids. The germline V gene has CDR1 SGHAT and CDR2 FQNNGV. CDR3: CASSLGAGAYNEQFF. The DNA of the CDR3 is TGTGCCAGCAGCTTAGGAGCGGGAGCCTACAATGAGCAGTTCTTC.

V usage is TRBV29-1 and J usage is TRBJ2-6; D may be TRBD1 (5 bases). The germline V gene encodes CDR1 SQVTM and CDR2 ANQGSEA. This CDR3 has 15 residues. Trimming left V 4 bases short and J 0 bases short, with 10 bases between. The CDR3 coding sequence is TGCAGCGTTGTCCAGGGAAGCTCTGGGGCCAACGTCCTGACTTTC. This sequence encodes CSVVQGSSGANVLTF.

This clone was picked up a small number of times. The V call is TRBV9, the J call TRBJ2-3; D may be TRBD2 (5 bases). The germline V and J ends were trimmed by 0 bases and 4 bases, with 9 bases remaining between them. The CDR3 totals 14 residues. Germline CDR1 reads SGDLS; CDR2 reads YYNGEE. The CDR3 DNA sequence: TGTGCCAGCAGCGTAGAAGCGGTGGCAGATACGCAGTATTTT. As protein: CASSVEAVADTQYF.

This clone was seen more than once but under ten times. V is TRBV7-8 and J is TRBJ1-4; possibly TRBD1 for D (5 bases). The V end lost 3 bases, the J end lost 1 base, and 6 bases lay between the germline ends. This CDR3 is 14 amino acids long. Per germline, CDR1 SGHVS and CDR2 FQNEAQ. CDR3 in DNA: TGTGCCAGCAGCTTGGGGGGAACTAATGAAAAACTGTTTTTT. The encoded protein is CASSLGGTNEKLFF.

This clone was observed many times. The rearrangement links TRBV7-9 to TRBJ2-7; TRBD2 is a possible D gene (5 bases). Per germline, CDR1 SEHNR and CDR2 FQNEAQ (reference sequence). Trimming left V 4 bases short and J 5 bases short, with 12 bases between. The CDR3 runs 13 residues. The CDR3 region is CASSSRRNNEQYF. CDR3 nucleotides: TGTGCCAGCAGCTCCCGGAGGAACAACGAGCAGTACTTC.

J is TRBJ2-7 and V is TRBV6-5, with 7 bases aligning to TRBD1. There are 11 residues in the CDR3. J lost 13 bases, V lost 11 bases, and 14 bases had no gene match. Germline V CDR1 and CDR2: MNHEY, SVGAGI. The CDR3 sequence: CASLGQAGSYF. The CDR3 nucleotides are TGTGCCTCCCTAGGACAGGCAGGTAGTTACTTC.

The V call is TRBV28, the J call TRBJ1-2; D call uncertain. The V end lost 6 bases, the J end lost 3 bases, and 8 bases lay between the germline ends. The CDR3 covers 12 residues. The germline V gene has CDR1 MDHEN and CDR2 SYDVKM. CDR3 nucleotide sequence: TGTGCCAGCAGCCCGGTGGACTATGGCTACACCTTC. It encodes CASSPVDYGYTF.

This clone was counted a few times. The rearrangement links TRBV7-9 to TRBJ2-5; 13 bases align to TRBD2. Germline CDR1 is SEHNR and CDR2 is FQNEAQ (reference sequence). V lost 5 bases, J lost 3 bases, and 3 bases stayed unmatched. The CDR3 extends over 15 amino acids. For the CDR3, the DNA is TGTGCCAGCAGCCCTACTAGCGGGGGGGAAGAGACCCAGTACTTC. Amino acid sequence: CASSPTSGGEETQYF.

The table lists this clone with a few counts. The chain joins TRBV19 to TRBJ2-3; a weak D match, TRBD2 (5 bases). The CDR3 is made up of 15 amino acids. V was shortened by 3 bases and J by 7 bases, with 17 bases between the two germline ends. Looked up from germline, CDR1 is LNHDA and CDR2 is SQIVND (reference sequence). The CDR3 sequence is CASSIRSSPANTQYF. The CDR3 DNA reads as TGTGCCAGTAGTATTCGCTCTAGCCCGGCGAATACGCAGTATTTT.

In its sample, this clone was seen a few times. V usage is TRBV5-1 and J usage is TRBJ2-1, with D possibly TRBD1 on 5 matching bases. Germline V gene lookup returns CDR1 SGHRS and CDR2 YFSETQ. The CDR3 spans 14 residues. V was cut by 0 bases and J by 6 bases, with 10 bases left in between. CDR3 DNA: TGCGCCAGCAGCTTGGGTCCAGGGTCCAATGAGCAGTTCTTC. Its protein is CASSLGPGSNEQFF.